A single sample gave rise to the 14 T cell receptor beta chains below, sequenced in a study of cytomegalovirus exposure and HLA in healthy donors. PCR employed 60 Vbeta and 13 Jbeta primers. Generated by immunoSEQ multiplex PCR, the TCRdb table keeps only in-frame clones and is missing some. The sample has approximately 170,000 clones, about 70% seen once; the top ten hold 4.5%. The sequenced sample consisted of PBMCs. The receptors were gathered from a young woman in good health and CMV-seropositive.

This clone was detected once. This chain connects TRBV30 to TRBJ2-5; D not certain. The DNA end is more similar to TRBJ2-7, so the J call may be wrong. Germline CDR1 is GTSNPN and CDR2 is SVGIG (reference sequence). This CDR3 is 15 amino acids long. As DNA, the CDR3 is TGTGCCTGGAGTCCCCCGGCTCAGGCCACCTACGAGCAGTACTTC. Residues: CAWSPPAQATYEQYF.

The count of this clone is one. The chain links TRBV15 to TRBJ1-1; perhaps TRBD1 as D (6 bases). The CDR3 has 18 residues. The V gene's germline CDR1 is LNHNV and CDR2 YYDKDF (reference sequence). V was cut by 0 bases and J by 4 bases, with 21 bases left in between. CDR3 amino acids: CATSRDGLGQRDITEAFF. Written as DNA, the CDR3 is TGTGCCACCAGCAGAGATGGTCTCGGACAGCGGGATATCACTGAAGCTTTCTTT.

This rearrangement joins TRBV18 to TRBJ2-1; 7 nucleotides agree with TRBD2. V lost 2 bases, J lost 8 bases, and 9 bases stayed unmatched. In germline, CDR1 is KGHSH, CDR2 LQKENI. The CDR3 has 15 residues. CDR3 protein: CASSPRLAMNDEQFF. The DNA of the CDR3 is TGTGCCAGCTCACCAAGACTAGCTATGAACGATGAGCAGTTCTTC.

The rearrangement joins TRBV5-1 to TRBJ2-1; TRBD1 aligns across 8 bases. The J segment lost 0 bases and the V segment lost 1 base, leaving 3 bases of the junction unmatched. From germline, CDR1 is SGHRS and CDR2 YFSETQ. The CDR3 sequence is 16 residues long. This chain's CDR3 is CASSLWGTGSYNEQFF. The CDR3 DNA sequence: TGCGCCAGCAGCTTGTGGGGGACAGGCTCCTACAATGAGCAGTTCTTC.

The rearrangement uses TRBV4-1 and TRBJ2-3, with a possible D match to TRBD2 (6 bases). Trimming cost V 8 bases and J 2 bases, with 20 bases left between them. Germline V gives CDR1 MGHRA, CDR2 YSYEKL. This CDR3 is 16 amino acids long. In nucleotides, the CDR3 is TGCGCCAGCCTGCCGCAGGAGGGCCTTGCCACAGATACGCAGTATTTT. It encodes CASLPQEGLATDTQYF.

This clone has just one count. The chain employs TRBV6-5 and TRBJ1-1; 9 positions agree with TRBD1. The V gene end was trimmed by 4 bases and the J gene end by 4 bases; junction bases not matched to a gene: 7. The CDR3 sequence is 15 residues long. Per the germline V gene, CDR1 is MNHEY and CDR2 is SVGAGI. The CDR3 DNA follows: TGTGCCAGCAGTTTACAGGGGGCGCAACTCACTGAAGCTTTCTTT. Amino acids: CASSLQGAQLTEAFF.

The chain employs TRBV7-9 and TRBJ1-3; TRBD1 matches at 7 bases. Germline CDR1 SEHNR, CDR2 FQNEAQ (reference sequence). CDR3 length: 18 amino acids. V trimming: 1 base; J trimming: 0 bases; junction bases outside the gene matches: 9. CDR3 residues: CASSLGTHRGRSGNTIYF. The CDR3 DNA follows: TGTGCCAGCAGCTTAGGGACCCACAGGGGCCGCTCTGGAAACACCATATATTTT.

The chain couples TRBV30 to TRBJ2-7; the match to TRBD1 covers 7 bases. V trimming: 1 base; J trimming: 4 bases; junction bases outside the gene matches: 10. CDR3 length: 15 residues. CDR1 and CDR2 from the germline V gene are GTSNPN and SVGIG (reference sequence). The CDR3 protein is CAWSEGQSFFYEQYF. The CDR3 DNA reads TGTGCCTGGAGTGAGGGACAGTCTTTTTTTTACGAGCAGTACTTC. The whole variable domain, remainder taken from reference TRBV30 and TRBJ2-7, is SQTIHQWPATLVQPVGSPLSLECTVEGTSNPNLYWYRQAAGRGLQLLFYSVGIGQISSEVPQNLSASRPQDRQFILSSKKLLLSDSGFYLCAWSEGQSFFYEQYFGPGTRLTVT.

This chain connects TRBV10-3 to TRBJ1-1; D possibly corresponds to TRBD1 (6 bases). In germline, CDR1 is ENHRY, CDR2 SYGVKD. V was trimmed by 8 bases and J by 10 bases, leaving 17 bases between them. CDR3 length: 12 residues. The CDR3 DNA is TGTGCCATCTCCGAAGCAGGGGTTGGAGCTTTCTTT. This gives the protein CAISEAGVGAFF.

The V and J genes are TRBV19 and TRBJ1-1; D is perhaps TRBD1 (5 bases). Trimming cost V 9 bases and J 2 bases, with 13 bases left between them. Germline values: CDR1 LNHDA, CDR2 SQIVND (reference sequence). The CDR3 is made up of 13 amino acids. The CDR3 DNA reads as TGTGCCAGCACAACGGGGGGAAACACTGAAGCTTTCTTT. Translating gives CASTTGGNTEAFF.

This clone was detected only once. V is TRBV5-4 and J is TRBJ2-3; possibly TRBD1 for D (6 bases). Germline V gives CDR1 SGHNT, CDR2 YYREEE (reference sequence). The CDR3 contains 12 residues. V was shortened by 4 bases and J by 6 bases, with 9 bases between the two germline ends. CDR3 in amino acids: CASSRGFDTQYF. In DNA, the CDR3 is TGTGCCAGCAGCAGGGGGTTCGATACGCAGTATTTT.

CDR3 sequence (DNA): TGTGCCAGTAGTATACCCGGGATGTCCGGGACGGGGGATGGCTACACCTTC. It translates to CASSIPGMSGTGDGYTF. The rearrangement joins TRBV19 to TRBJ1-2; TRBD1 is a possible D gene (5 bases). Trimming pared 2 bases from V and 6 bases from J, leaving 22 bases between. The CDR3 consists of 17 residues. Looked up from germline, CDR1 is LNHDA and CDR2 is SQIVND (reference sequence).

Here the CDR3 reads CASSPGTSGYEQYF. The CDR3 region has the DNA TGTGCCAGCAGTCCCGGGACTAGCGGATACGAGCAGTACTTC. The chain uses TRBV27 and TRBJ2-5; 11 nucleotides match TRBD2. The DNA end lines up better with TRBJ2-7; the J call may be wrong. There are 14 residues in the CDR3. Looked up from germline, CDR1 is MNHEY and CDR2 is SMNVEV (reference sequence).

This clone was found once. The J gene is TRBJ1-4, the V gene TRBV11-2; 7 bases map to TRBD1. Germline CDR1 is SGHAT and CDR2 is FQNNGV. The CDR3 has 14 residues. V shed 5 bases and J 7 bases; nucleotides not matched to a gene: 7. CDR3 sequence (DNA): TGTGCCAGCAGCCAGGGGGGCAGGAGTGAAAAACTGTTTTTT. Residues: CASSQGGRSEKLFF.